This T cell receptor beta chain was identified during a study of regulatory T cells in long-lasting Graves disease. Combining iRepertoire HTBI primers with Arm-PCR of CDR3 regions, the authors built TCR beta libraries. Via MiXCR, TCRdb re-called the multiplex PCR reads, giving one row per CDR3 protein. The profile shows over 500,000 distinct CDR3 sequences, less than 20% of them singletons. The length of the CDR3 is 17 residues. Germline V CDR1 and CDR2: SGHTA, FQGNSA. V was clipped by 5 bases and J by 8 bases; unmatched bases: 15. This clonotype was seen a few times. Time point denoted: newly diagnosed GD, antithyroid drugs for less than 3 months. The authors made the TCR library using RNA they extracted from PBMCs. The same data also contributed to another study, on T cells in Graves' hyperthyroidism and ophthalmopathy.

Sequenced here: peripheral blood mononuclear cells (PBMCs), sampled at new diagnosis, from a patient treated with antithyroid drugs. The rearrangement uses TRBV7-2 and TRBJ2-1; 10 bases fit TRBD2. This TCR was recovered from a woman between 25 and 40 years old with Graves disease. The CDR3 DNA sequence: TGTGCCAGCAGCCTTCGGCCTAGCGGGAGTCCGTTCGATGAGCAGTTCTTC. Translation: CASSLRPSGSPFDEQFF.